The 32 T cell receptor beta chains in this list originate from one sample, sequenced in a study of cytomegalovirus exposure and HLA in healthy donors. The PCR used 60 Vbeta and 13 Jbeta primers. The repertoire was sequenced with immunoSEQ multiplex PCR; TCRdb's copy has only in-frame clones and lacks some. The repertoire has about 120,000 clones, 50% to 65% of them found once; the top ten carry approximately 11%. The specimen sequenced was PBMCs. Receptor source: a man in his forties or fifties in good health and CMV-seropositive.

The V call is TRBV9, the J call TRBJ2-7; 8 nucleotides align to TRBD1. Germline V gene lookup returns CDR1 SGDLS and CDR2 YYNGEE. This CDR3 is 16 amino acids long. V shed 1 base and J 3 bases; nucleotides not matched to a gene: 9. CDR3 coding DNA: TGTGCCAGCAGCGTAATGAGCTGGACAGGGATCTACGAGCAGTACTTC. It encodes CASSVMSWTGIYEQYF.

V and J are TRBV6-5 and TRBJ1-1, with D maybe TRBD1 (6 bases). V was pared by 5 bases and J by 5 bases, with 15 bases between. CDR3 length equals 14 residues. Germline V gene lookup returns CDR1 MNHEY and CDR2 SVGAGI. The CDR3 DNA sequence: TGTGCCAGCAGTCCCCATACGAGGGGGACTGAAGCTTTCTTT. Translation gives CASSPHTRGTEAFF.

The chain combines TRBV28 with TRBJ2-1; the match to TRBD2 covers 8 bases. J was trimmed by 8 bases and V by 6 bases; bases with no gene match: 12. CDR1 MDHEN and CDR2 SYDVKM come from the germline V gene. The CDR3 covers 15 residues. This CDR3 reads CASSPGGGGLDEQFF. DNA for the CDR3: TGTGCCAGCAGCCCCGGGGGGGGAGGCTTGGATGAGCAGTTCTTC.

The V call is TRBV10-3, the J call TRBJ1-2, with a possible D match to TRBD1 (5 bases). Germline CDR1 reads ENHRY; CDR2 reads SYGVKD. V lost 6 bases, J lost 3 bases, and 11 bases lay in between. The length of the CDR3 is 13 residues. The chain's CDR3 is CAIRQVLDYGYTF. CDR3 bases: TGTGCCATCAGACAGGTGTTAGACTATGGCTACACCTTC.

This clone has only a few counts. The junction differs from germline at one of its ends, possibly a read error. The chain links TRBV10-3 to TRBJ2-7; 8 bases line up with TRBD1. CDR3 length: 11 amino acids. Germline CDR1 is ENHRY and CDR2 is SYGVKD. CDR3 coding DNA: TGTGCCATCAGTGCGGGACAGGTGTTCTCCTGG. This codes for CAISAGQVFSW.

J is TRBJ1-2 and V is TRBV7-2; 9 nucleotides line up with TRBD1. In germline, CDR1 is SGHTA, CDR2 FQGNSA. This CDR3 has 13 amino acids. V lost 6 bases, J lost 8 bases, and 7 bases stayed unmatched. This CDR3 reads CASRRTGGAGYTF. For the CDR3, the DNA is TGTGCCAGCAGGCGTACAGGGGGCGCGGGCTACACCTTC.

This clone appeared a few times. The genes are TRBV6-1 and TRBJ1-1; D not resolved. With 3 bases removed from V and 11 bases from J, the gap between germline ends came to 16 bases. This CDR3 comprises 13 residues. The germline CDR1 and CDR2 sequences are MNHNS and SASEGT. This CDR3 is CASSEVQMMSAFF. In nucleotides, the CDR3 is TGTGCCAGCAGTGAGGTCCAAATGATGAGCGCTTTCTTT.

This chain joins TRBV5-1 and TRBJ1-1, with D hard to call. The CDR3 totals 14 residues. With 0 bases removed from V and 2 bases from J, the gap between germline ends came to 8 bases. Per germline, CDR1 SGHRS and CDR2 YFSETQ. This CDR3 reads CASSLGGSNTEAFF. CDR3 DNA sequence: TGCGCCAGCAGCTTGGGAGGGTCAAACACTGAAGCTTTCTTT.

The genes are TRBV6-1 and TRBJ2-7, with TRBD1 as a possible D gene (6 bases). Germline lookup yields CDR1 MNHNS and CDR2 SASEGT. The CDR3 covers 13 residues. V was pared by 5 bases and J by 1 base, with 9 bases between. CDR3 amino acids: CASSTGPSYEQYF. Here the CDR3 DNA reads TGTGCCAGCAGTACAGGGCCTTCCTACGAGCAGTACTTC.

V is TRBV5-1 and J is TRBJ2-5, with 11 nucleotides matching TRBD2. Germline CDR1 and CDR2: SGHRS and YFSETQ. The CDR3 is made up of 17 amino acids. The V and J ends lost 6 bases and 2 bases, in that order; junction bases with no gene match: 12. This CDR3 is CASTAYTSGRGQETQYF. The CDR3 DNA reads TGCGCCAGCACCGCTTATACTAGCGGGAGAGGGCAAGAGACCCAGTACTTC.

The V call is TRBV5-1, the J call TRBJ1-1; D might be TRBD1 (5 bases). Germline values: CDR1 SGHRS, CDR2 YFSETQ. V was shortened by 4 bases and J by 3 bases, with 13 bases between the two germline ends. CDR3 length: 14 residues. The CDR3 region is CASSAGTGDTEAFF. The CDR3 region has the DNA TGCGCCAGCAGCGCCGGGACTGGGGACACTGAAGCTTTCTTT.

The chain uses TRBV5-1 and TRBJ1-2; possibly TRBD1 for D (5 bases). V gave up 0 bases and J gave up 2 bases, with 11 bases separating them. This CDR3 region has 15 residues. Germline assignment: CDR1 SGHRS and CDR2 YFSETQ. For the CDR3, the DNA is TGCGCCAGCAGCTTGGCCGGGGGGGAAAACTATGGCTACACCTTC. This encodes CASSLAGGENYGYTF.

This sequence joins TRBV10-1 and TRBJ2-7; D not resolved. Germline V gene data show CDR1 as WNHNN and CDR2 as SYGVQD (reference sequence). The length of the CDR3 is 11 residues. Trimming took off 7 bases at V and 0 bases at J, with 4 bases between the two ends. The CDR3 nucleotides read TGCGCCAGCATTAGCTCCTACGAGCAGTACTTC. It specifies CASISSYEQYF.

This sequence joins TRBV6-5 and TRBJ1-3, with D possibly being TRBD1 (6 bases). This CDR3 is built from 15 residues. The germline V gene encodes CDR1 MNHEY and CDR2 SVGAGI. CDR3 sequence: CASKTGGGNDNTIYF. CDR3 bases: TGTGCGTCAAAAACCGGGGGGGGCAATGACAACACCATATATTTT.

The genes are TRBV6-5 and TRBJ1-1; possibly TRBD1 for D (6 bases). The CDR3 has 14 amino acids. V was clipped by 2 bases and J by 1 base, with 8 bases between them. Germline V CDR1 and CDR2: MNHEY, SVGAGI. As DNA, the CDR3 is TGTGCCAGCAGTTACATAGGGGGGAACACTGAAGCTTTCTTT. Residues: CASSYIGGNTEAFF.

This clone was seen just once. The rearrangement uses TRBV19 and TRBJ2-5; TRBD2 matches 8 bases. J gave up 4 bases and V 4 bases, and 8 bases lay outside the gene matches. Germline CDR1 and CDR2: LNHDA and SQIVND (reference sequence). The CDR3 runs to 15 residues. The CDR3 sequence: CASSTTGTRGETQYF. As DNA, the CDR3 is TGTGCCAGTAGTACGACCGGGACTAGAGGAGAGACCCAGTACTTC.

This chain joins TRBV27 and TRBJ2-5; 9 bases map to TRBD1. The germline V gene has CDR1 MNHEY and CDR2 SMNVEV (reference sequence). After removal of 5 bases from V and 7 bases from J, the junction contained 8 bases not matched to a gene. This CDR3 is 14 amino acids long. The DNA for the CDR3 is TGTGCCAGCAGTATAACCGGGACAGGGAGGACCCAGTACTTC. Protein product: CASSITGTGRTQYF.

The chain has TRBV6-1 and TRBJ2-6, with a tentative D call TRBD2 (5 bases). This CDR3 is 15 amino acids long. Per the germline V gene, CDR1 is MNHNS and CDR2 is SASEGT. V shed 10 bases and J shed 3 bases, with 16 bases lying between them. Here the CDR3 reads CATTGKYFGANVLTF. CDR3 DNA: TGTGCCACAACGGGAAAGTACTTTGGGGCCAACGTCCTGACTTTC.

The CDR3: CAWSGGVGLGGYTF. The CDR3 DNA is TGTGCCTGGAGTGGAGGGGTGGGACTTGGTGGCTACACCTTC. The V call is TRBV30, the J call TRBJ1-2, with TRBD1 as a possible D gene (5 bases). CDR1 and CDR2 from the germline V gene are GTSNPN and SVGIG (reference sequence). The CDR3 totals 14 residues. V gave up 1 base and J gave up 7 bases, with 16 bases separating them.

The V call is TRBV6-5, the J call TRBJ2-7; 7 bases match TRBD1. Germline assignment: CDR1 MNHEY and CDR2 SVGAGI. J was trimmed by 2 bases and V by 0 bases; bases with no gene match: 4. This CDR3 is built from 15 residues. The CDR3 is CASSYSRDRTYEQYF. The CDR3 DNA sequence: TGTGCCAGCAGTTACTCCCGGGACAGAACCTACGAGCAGTACTTC.

This clone was observed a handful of times. This sequence joins TRBV27 and TRBJ2-3; D is possibly TRBD1 (5 bases). From germline, CDR1 is MNHEY and CDR2 SMNVEV (reference sequence). The CDR3 spans 13 residues. V was cut by 7 bases and J by 2 bases, with 10 bases left in between. As DNA, the CDR3 is TGTGCCAGCATGGTCAGGGCCACAGATACGCAGTATTTT. Translated: CASMVRATDTQYF.

This sequence joins TRBV28 and TRBJ2-3, with 7 bases matching TRBD2. Germline V gene sequence: CDR1 MDHEN, CDR2 SYDVKM. CDR3 length: 15 residues. V shed 5 bases and J 2 bases; nucleotides not matched to a gene: 7. CDR3 DNA sequence: TGTGCCAGCAGTCCTAGGACTAGTCACACAGATACGCAGTATTTT. It codes for CASSPRTSHTDTQYF.

This clone was recorded once. The rearrangement joins TRBV5-1 to TRBJ2-7; D is possibly TRBD1 (6 bases). This CDR3 is built from 15 residues. Deletions cut 2 bases from V and 1 base from J, with 13 bases between. Germline V lookup: CDR1 SGHRS, CDR2 YFSETQ. CDR3 amino acids: CASSLDTGPSYEQYF. The CDR3, as DNA: TGCGCCAGCAGCTTAGACACAGGGCCTTCCTACGAGCAGTACTTC.

This clone qualifies as medium-sized. The rearrangement uses TRBV5-1 and TRBJ2-4, with a tentative D call TRBD1 (5 bases). This CDR3 is built from 16 residues. Germline V CDR1 and CDR2: SGHRS, YFSETQ. Trimming stripped 0 bases from V and 7 bases from J, with 17 bases between. The CDR3 sequence is CASSLAGGASVNIQYF. The CDR3 region has the DNA TGCGCCAGCAGCTTGGCCGGTGGGGCAAGCGTGAACATTCAGTACTTC.

The chain joins TRBV7-9 to TRBJ2-5, with TRBD1 matching 7 bases. J lost 2 bases, V lost 4 bases, and 4 bases had no gene match. Germline V gene sequence: CDR1 SEHNR, CDR2 FQNEAQ (reference sequence). The CDR3 is 14 residues long. CDR3 protein: CASSSGTAQETQYF. CDR3 coding DNA: TGTGCCAGCAGCTCAGGGACAGCTCAAGAGACCCAGTACTTC.

This chain uses TRBV5-4 with TRBJ2-5; D perhaps matches TRBD2 (5 bases). Germline V gene data show CDR1 as SGHNT and CDR2 as YYREEE (reference sequence). Trimming shortened V by 4 bases and J by 1 base, and 8 bases separated the two germline ends. This CDR3 is 13 amino acids long. The CDR3 nucleotides read TGTGCCAGCAGCCTCCGGGGCCAAGAGACCCAGTACTTC. This sequence encodes CASSLRGQETQYF. Together with reference TRBV5-4 and TRBJ2-5, the CDR3 gives the full variable domain: ETGVTQSPTHLIKTRGQQVTLRCSSQSGHNTVSWYQQALGQGPQFIFQYYREEENGRGNFPPRFSGLQFPNYSSELNVNALELDDSALYLCASSLRGQETQYFGPGTRLLVL.

The genes are TRBV10-2 and TRBJ2-7, with D perhaps TRBD2 (6 bases). Germline loops: CDR1 WSHSY, CDR2 SAAADI. Trimming stripped 1 base from V and 3 bases from J, with 22 bases between. The CDR3 is 18 residues long. CDR3 region: CASSEWVGDSLGRYEQYF. DNA for the CDR3: TGCGCCAGCAGTGAGTGGGTCGGGGACTCCCTGGGCCGCTACGAGCAGTACTTC.

V usage is TRBV7-3 and J usage is TRBJ1-2, with D uncertain. The CDR3 spans 15 residues. The V end was cut by 0 bases, the J end by 2 bases, with 10 bases between. Germline loops: CDR1 SGHTA, CDR2 FQGTGA. The CDR3 reads CASSLTKTENYGYTF. The CDR3 DNA follows: TGTGCCAGCAGCTTAACTAAGACTGAGAACTATGGCTACACCTTC.

This clone has a handful of counts. The chain recombines TRBV11-3 with TRBJ2-3; 12 bases are a match to TRBD2. CDR1 and CDR2 from the germline V gene are SGHNT and YENEEA. The V gene end was trimmed by 5 bases and the J gene end by 2 bases; junction bases not matched to a gene: 5. This CDR3 is 16 amino acids long. CDR3 sequence reads: CASSAGLAGSTDTQYF. CDR3 in DNA: TGTGCCAGCAGCGCCGGACTAGCGGGGTCCACAGATACGCAGTATTTT.

J is TRBJ1-1 and V is TRBV5-1; D might be TRBD1 (5 bases). The CDR3 has 15 amino acids. The germline gives CDR1 SGHRS, CDR2 YFSETQ. Trimming pared 1 base from V and 0 bases from J, leaving 10 bases between. CDR3 DNA sequence: TGCGCCAGCAGCTTGTCCCCAGGGCTGAACACTGAAGCTTTCTTT. This sequence encodes CASSLSPGLNTEAFF.

This clone came up a few times. This chain connects TRBV6-1 to TRBJ1-6; D may be TRBD1 (5 bases). Germline lookup yields CDR1 MNHNS and CDR2 SASEGT. V was clipped by 1 base and J by 10 bases, with 17 bases between them. The CDR3 loop spans 16 amino acids. The CDR3 protein is CASSEVWGRAYSPLHF. CDR3 bases: TGTGCCAGCAGTGAAGTATGGGGCAGGGCTTACTCACCCCTCCACTTT.

This clone is labeled as medium-sized. In nucleotides, the CDR3 is TGTGCCAGCAGCCCTTTGACAGCTAACTATGGCTACACCTTC. It translates to CASSPLTANYGYTF. This chain joins TRBV7-9 and TRBJ1-2, with D possibly being TRBD1 (5 bases). This CDR3 region has 14 residues. Trimming took 5 bases from V and 0 from J, leaving 10 bases between them. Germline values: CDR1 SEHNR, CDR2 FQNEAQ (reference sequence).